This T cell receptor (beta chain) comes out of a study of response to subunit inactivated influenza vaccine. V was trimmed by 5 bases and J by 0 bases, leaving 12 bases between them. This CDR3 is 15 amino acids long. The germline V gene has CDR1 MNHNS and CDR2 SASEGT. A single record per CDR3 protein comes from TCRdb applying MiXCR to the RT-PCR reads. The sample records about 240,000 distinct CDR3 sequences, approximately 12% being singletons. This clonotype was observed a few times. This specimen was non-naive T cells sorted from PBMCs, taken around 15 days before vaccination. The clonotype comes from a man aged 45-65 years who received an inactivated influenza vaccine. This chain connects TRBV6-1 to TRBJ2-3; no reliable D call. The CDR3 coding sequence is TGTGCCAGCAGTCAAGTGGGAATTAGCACAGATACGCAGTATTTT. Protein product: CASSQVGISTDTQYF.